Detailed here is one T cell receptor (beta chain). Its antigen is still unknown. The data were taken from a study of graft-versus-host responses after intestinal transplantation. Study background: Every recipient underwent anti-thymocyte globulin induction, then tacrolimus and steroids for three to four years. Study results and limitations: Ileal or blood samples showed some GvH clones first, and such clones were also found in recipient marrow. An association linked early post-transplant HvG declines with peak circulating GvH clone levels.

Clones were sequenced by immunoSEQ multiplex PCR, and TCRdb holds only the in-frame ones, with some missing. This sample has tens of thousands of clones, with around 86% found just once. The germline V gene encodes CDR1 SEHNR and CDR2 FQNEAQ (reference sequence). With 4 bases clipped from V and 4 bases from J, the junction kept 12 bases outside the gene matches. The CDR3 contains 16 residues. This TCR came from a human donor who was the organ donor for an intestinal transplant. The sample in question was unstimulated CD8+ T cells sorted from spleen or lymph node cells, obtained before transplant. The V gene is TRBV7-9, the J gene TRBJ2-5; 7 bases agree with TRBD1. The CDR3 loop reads CASSCMDRTSRETQYF. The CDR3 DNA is TGTGCCAGCAGCTGTATGGACAGGACTTCCAGAGAGACCCAGTACTTC.